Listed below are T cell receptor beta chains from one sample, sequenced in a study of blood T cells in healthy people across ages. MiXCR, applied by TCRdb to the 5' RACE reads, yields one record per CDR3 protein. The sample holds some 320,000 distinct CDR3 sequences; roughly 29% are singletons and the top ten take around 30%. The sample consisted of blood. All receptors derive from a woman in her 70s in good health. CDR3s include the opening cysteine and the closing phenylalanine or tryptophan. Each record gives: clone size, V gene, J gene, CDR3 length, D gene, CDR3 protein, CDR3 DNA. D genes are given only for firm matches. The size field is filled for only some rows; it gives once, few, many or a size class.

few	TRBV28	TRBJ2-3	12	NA	CASRRVTDTQYF	TGTGCCAGCCGACGGGTCACAGATACGCAGTATTTT
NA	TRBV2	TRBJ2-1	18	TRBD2	CASSEAGTSGGSYNEQFF	TGTGCCAGCAGTGAAGCGGGGACTAGCGGGGGGTCCTACAATGAGCAGTTCTTC
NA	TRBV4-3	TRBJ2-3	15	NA	CASSQDPRRTDTQYF	TGCGCCAGCAGCCAAGATCCCCGCAGGACAGATACGCAGTATTTT
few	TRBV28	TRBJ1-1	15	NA	CASILRGDRNTEAFF	TGTGCCAGCATCCTTCGTGGGGACCGCAACACTGAAGCTTTCTTT
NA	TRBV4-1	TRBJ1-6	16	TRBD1	CASSLGQGSPNSPLHF	TGCGCCAGCAGCCTAGGACAGGGGTCTCCCAATTCACCCCTCCACTTT
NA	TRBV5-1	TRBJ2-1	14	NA	CASSLGWQKAEQFF	TGCGCCAGCAGCTTGGGGTGGCAAAAGGCTGAGCAGTTCTTC
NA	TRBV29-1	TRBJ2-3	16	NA	CSAAGGQFGYTDTQYF	TGCAGCGCCGCCGGGGGACAGTTTGGATACACAGATACGCAGTATTTT
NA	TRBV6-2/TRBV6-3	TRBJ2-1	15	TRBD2	CASRTGLAKYNEQFF	TGTGCCAGCAGGACGGGACTAGCGAAGTACAATGAGCAGTTCTTC
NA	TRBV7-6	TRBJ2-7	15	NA	CASSLVGGVSYEQYF	TGTGCCAGCAGCTTAGTTGGCGGGGTCTCCTACGAGCAGTACTTC
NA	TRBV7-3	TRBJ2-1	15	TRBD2	CASSLPGLAGSEQFF	TGTGCCAGCAGCCTCCCGGGACTAGCGGGCAGTGAGCAGTTCTTC
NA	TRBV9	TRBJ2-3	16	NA	CASSVGVAASTDTQCF	TGTGCCAGCAGCGTAGGGGTAGCAGCTAGCACAGATACGCAGTGTTTT
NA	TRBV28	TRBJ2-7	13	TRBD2	CASGASGSYEQYF	TGTGCCAGCGGGGCTAGCGGCTCCTACGAGCAGTACTTC
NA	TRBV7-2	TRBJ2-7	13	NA	CASSFGTPYEQYF	TGTGCCAGCAGCTTCGGGACACCCTACGAGCAGTACTTC
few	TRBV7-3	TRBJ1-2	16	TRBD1	CASSPQVGQGAKGYTF	TGTGCCAGCAGCCCCCAGGTCGGGCAGGGGGCCAAAGGCTACACCTTC
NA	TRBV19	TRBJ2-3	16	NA	CASSMRRVSFTDTQYF	TGTGCCAGTAGTATGAGAAGGGTATCCTTCACAGATACGCAGTATTTT
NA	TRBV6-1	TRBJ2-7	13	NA	CASTRPLPSEQYF	TGTGCCAGCACCCGGCCTCTTCCTTCCGAGCAGTACTTC
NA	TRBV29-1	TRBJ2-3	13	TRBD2	CSVLLAGADTQYF	TGCAGCGTTCTCCTAGCGGGGGCAGATACGCAGTATTTT
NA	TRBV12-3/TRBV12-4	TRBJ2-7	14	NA	CASSSGRHTYEQYF	TGTGCCAGCAGTTCCGGCCGGCACACCTACGAGCAGTACTTC
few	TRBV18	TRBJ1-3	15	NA	CASSTHSGLENTIYF	TGTGCCAGCTCAACGCACTCAGGGTTGGAAAACACCATATATTTT
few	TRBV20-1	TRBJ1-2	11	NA	CSASAPHGYTF	TGCAGTGCTAGTGCTCCGCATGGCTACACCTTC
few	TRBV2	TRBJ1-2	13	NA	CASSDRANYGYTF	TGTGCCAGCAGTGACAGAGCTAACTATGGCTACACCTTC
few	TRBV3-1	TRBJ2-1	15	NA	CASSPSDLKHNEQFF	TGTGCCAGCAGCCCTAGCGATTTAAAACACAATGAGCAGTTCTTC
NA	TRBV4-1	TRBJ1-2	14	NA	CASSLQGYRDGYTF	TGCGCCAGCAGCCTACAGGGTTATAGAGATGGCTACACCTTC
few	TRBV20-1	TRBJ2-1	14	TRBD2	CSASGLAGVNEQFF	TGCAGTGCCTCCGGGCTAGCGGGAGTCAATGAGCAGTTCTTC
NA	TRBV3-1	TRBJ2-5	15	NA	CASSQDWLTGREQYF	TGTGCCAGCAGCCAAGACTGGCTGACAGGGCGGGAGCAGTACTTC
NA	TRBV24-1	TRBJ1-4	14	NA	CATSTRATNEKLFF	TGTGCCACCAGTACCCGTGCAACTAATGAAAAACTGTTTTTT
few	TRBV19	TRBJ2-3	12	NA	CASSMGTDTQYF	TGTGCCAGTAGTATGGGGACAGATACGCAGTATTTT
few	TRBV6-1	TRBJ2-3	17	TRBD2	CASSLSRLAGSTDTQYF	TGTGCCAGCAGTCTTAGTAGACTAGCGGGGTCCACAGATACGCAGTATTTT
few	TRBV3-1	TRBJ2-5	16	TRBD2	CASSQDSPGGLETQYF	TGTGCCAGCAGCCAAGATTCTCCGGGAGGGCTAGAGACCCAGTACTTC
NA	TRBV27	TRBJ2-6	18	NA	CASSLGVSGISGANVLTF	TGTGCCAGCAGTTTAGGAGTTTCGGGTATTTCTGGGGCCAACGTCCTGACTTTC
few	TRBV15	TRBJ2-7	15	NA	CATSGLTGFPYEQYF	TGTGCCACCAGCGGGTTGACAGGCTTTCCCTACGAGCAGTACTTC
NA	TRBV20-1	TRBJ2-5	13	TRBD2	CSAYLAGVETQYF	TGCAGTGCCTACTTAGCGGGAGTTGAGACCCAGTACTTC
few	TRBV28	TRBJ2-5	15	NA	CASSPGTRPRETQYF	TGTGCCAGCAGTCCCGGGACAAGGCCACGGGAGACCCAGTACTTC
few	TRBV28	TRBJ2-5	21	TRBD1	CASTTIRFRSFGTAKQETQYF	TGTGCCAGCACCACCATCCGTTTCCGGAGCTTCGGGACAGCCAAACAAGAGACCCAGTACTTC
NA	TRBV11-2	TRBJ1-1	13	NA	CASSFSLRGAAFF	TGTGCCAGCAGCTTCTCGTTAAGGGGCGCCGCTTTCTTT
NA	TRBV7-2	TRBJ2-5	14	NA	CASSPGVASWTQYF	TGTGCCAGCAGCCCCGGGGTAGCGAGTTGGACCCAGTACTTC
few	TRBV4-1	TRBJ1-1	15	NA	CASSQEPHGNTEAFF	TGCGCCAGCAGCCAAGAACCTCATGGAAACACTGAAGCTTTCTTT
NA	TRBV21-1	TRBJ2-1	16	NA	CASSGQREGLGDEQFF	TGTGCCAGCAGCGGACAGCGGGAGGGCCTTGGGGATGAGCAGTTCTTC
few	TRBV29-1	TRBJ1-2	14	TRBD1	CSVVRTGGIYGYTF	TGCAGCGTTGTTAGGACAGGGGGTATCTATGGCTACACCTTC
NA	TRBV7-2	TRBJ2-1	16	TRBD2	CASSPRISGRFNEQFF	TGTGCCAGCAGCCCACGGATTAGCGGGAGGTTCAATGAGCAGTTCTTC
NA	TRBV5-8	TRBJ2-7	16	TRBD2	CASSPRPGGSSYEQYF	TGTGCCAGCAGCCCGCGGCCGGGGGGGAGCTCCTACGAGCAGTACTTC